This TCR beta chain was retrieved from a study of CD8 T cells in Susac syndrome. The length of the CDR3 is 12 residues. The V gene's germline CDR1 is DFQATT and CDR2 SNEGSKA (reference sequence). Trimming removed 6 bases from V and 1 base from J; junction bases left unmatched: 0. The RNA input was about 0.5 to 1 ug, and it was reverse transcribed with random hexamers. Across 54 Vbeta and 13 Jbeta, immunoSEQ multiplex PCR amplified TCR beta CDR3. One entry per CDR3 protein, called by TCRdb with MiXCR from the immunoSEQ multiplex PCR reads. The repertoire has under 200,000 distinct CDR3 sequences, approximately 94% of them found once; the top ten carry around 0.12%. Patients with Susac syndrome showed fulfilment of recently defined diagnostic criteria for definite or probable disease.

The chain employs TRBV20-1 and TRBJ2-5, with 9 bases matching TRBD2. Source material: CD4+ T cells from PBMCs. The TCR originated in a human donor with Susac syndrome. The CDR3 spells CSATSGQETQYF. CDR3 sequence (DNA): TGCAGTGCGACTAGCGGCCAAGAGACCCAGTACTTC.